This TCR beta chain was captured in a study of cytomegalovirus exposure and HLA in healthy donors (TCRdb year 2017). Broadly, across the study: In an earlier analysis of some 550 of the donors, roughly 300 Gb of sequence data and 120 million or so unique TCR beta sequences from about 180 million T cells were reported. Rather than drawing on any new phenotypic data, the later analysis identified candidate immune exposures from TCR beta sequences and the way those sequences occurred across donors. Along with the approximately 700-subject first cohort, a separate validation cohort of roughly 110 different subjects was used. In a later genetic analysis, genome-wide SNP genotypes for about three fifths of the roughly 670 donors were used, and that subset was treated as a discovery cohort. High-throughput TCR immunosequencing, statistical association of individual TCRs with disease status, and machine learning were combined to predict cytomegalovirus infection status. Of the 300 to 500 genotyped donors, 75% to 85% were placed in the genetic ancestry cluster associated with self-reported Caucasian donors. All discovery cohort repertoires had been generated on a single sequencing platform. The number of typed donors differed by locus: roughly 629-640 for A, B, C, DRB1 and DQB1; some 540 for DQA1; 600 to 610 for DPA1; and 400 to 480 for DPB1. Across around 400 genotyped donors of the cohort, an average of about 240,000 unique TCR beta nucleotide sequences per donor were sequenced, and approximately 17% of those sequences were non-productive. A later analysis re-analyzed previously published TCR beta repertoires from 666 donors and added high-resolution HLA genotyping to study TCR occurrence patterns. An earlier analysis of several hundred of the donors applied high-throughput TCR beta sequencing to assess whether each TCR beta V gene segment acted as functional or pseudogenic. Roughly 320 gigabases of sequencing data and around 88 million unique TCR sequences made up an early release that covered some 640 HLA-typed donors. Both class I and class II loci were covered by HLA typing, at four-digit resolution. The T cell repertoires of 666 subjects were profiled by immunosequencing and related to cytomegalovirus serostatus. Donor age, sex, ethnicity and CMV serostatus were compiled together with the repertoire data. The study aimed to test whether cataloging public T cell receptors could reveal signatures of past pathogen exposure. Because of strong linkage in the cohort, roughly five DR-DQ haplotypes were treated as single units for association and clustering. The paper as a whole reports these results and caveats: The cohort was sequenced for TCR beta chains only, and without alpha or paired-chain data the features that could be detected were limited. Because counts were too low, roughly 16 rarely observed V segments, including chromosome 9 orphons, were excluded from the earlier analysis of a few hundred of the donors. Assigning TCR associations to individual alleles was difficult when HLA alleles, especially DR and DQ, strongly co-occurred. Immune exposure information for the cohort was limited to CMV serostatus. Some IMGT-functional V segments, including TRBV6-2 and TRBV6-3, could not be distinguished by the 87-base-pair reads and were therefore excluded. A further reported finding was that TCR beta sequences accurately predicted the HLA-A and HLA-B alleles for most subjects in the first cohort. A later analysis associated about 16,000 TCR beta sequences with specific HLA alleles at a false discovery rate of 0.05. In a later analysis, the rate of TCR association differed among HLA loci, with DRB1 alleles having the most associated TCRs and HLA-C alleles having the fewest. A group of highly shared sequence variants was considered likely to be a technical artifact of the sequencing pipeline. In a later analysis, HLA-associated TCR beta chains showed more clonal expansion and lower generation probabilities than non-associated chains that were equally common. An earlier analysis of around 500 of the donors showed that most TCR beta V segments appeared in productive rearrangements either about 87% or about 30% of the time, which broadly matched IMGT annotations. The classifier was reported to diagnose cytomegalovirus status with high specificity and sensitivity in both the original cohort and the validation cohort. According to the authors, the approach could potentially be generalized to other disease states and immunological phenotypes. A few of the identified cytomegalovirus-associated TCR beta chains were confirmed in vitro to be specific for cytomegalovirus antigens. In a later genetic analysis, a missense DCLRE1C variant was associated with V-gene and J-gene trimming of TCR beta chains, and the association was replicated in an independent cohort. Most CMV-associated TCR beta chains appeared to be HLA-restricted in a later analysis, and the HLA associations seemed to be driven largely by CMV exposure. Because HLA typing was unavailable for some donors at each locus, only the typed subset was used in association tests. Most TCR sequences were seen in very few donors, while some public TCRs were found in many individuals. A later genetic analysis reported fewer N-insertions in productive TCRs among donors in an Asian-associated ancestry cluster than the roughly 700-donor mean. Linkage disequilibrium might explain the correlated functional status among segregating V segments, but an unknown experimental factor could not be ruled out. The study gave a list of around 170 TCR beta chains associated with cytomegalovirus. In a later analysis, several top co-occurrence clusters were reported to appear linked to parvovirus B19, influenza, CMV and Epstein-Barr virus. Roughly uniform sequencing depth across donors was assumed in presence/absence analyses, although this assumption may not hold.

The library was built by means of the immunoSEQ multiplex PCR assay. For the multiplex PCR, a mixture combining 60 forward primers for TCR Vbeta segments and 13 reverse primers for TCR Jbeta segments was used. A multiplex PCR assay on genomic DNA amplified the CDR3 region of rearranged TCR beta genes. The Illumina HiSeq System was used to sequence the amplified TCR beta libraries as 87-base-pair reads. The published analysis was carried out like this. In a later analysis, some 80 million unique TCR beta chains were counted across the roughly 610 repertoires, and approximately 11 million of these chains were shared by at least two donors. To remove PCR and sequencing errors, raw reads were error-corrected and collapsed into unique sequences using a nearest-neighbor algorithm that merged closely related sequences. V, D and J gene segments were assigned by aligning CDR3 sequences to IMGT reference sequences. For a sequence to be retained, a match of at least six nucleotides to both a V gene segment and a J gene segment was required. A rearrangement was called productive if the CDR3 had no stop codons and remained in frame with V and J, and every other rearrangement was called non-productive. Following IMGT convention, CDR3 was defined as the stretch from the second conserved V-encoded cysteine up to the conserved J-encoded phenylalanine. The earlier analysis of some 600 of the donors excluded sequences that lacked an unambiguous match to a single V gene segment. An earlier analysis of some 500 of the donors classified V segments as functional when productive rearrangements were above 56.7% and as segregating when the standard deviation between donors was above 5%. A statistical classification framework was built to diagnose cytomegalovirus status from the catalog of TCR beta chain sequences. In a later analysis, V and J genes were assigned by comparing TCR nucleotide sequences against IMGT/GENE-DB human TR gene sequences. Using the TCRdist pipeline, a later analysis assigned CDR3 sequences along with most-parsimonious VDJ recombination scenarios. A later analysis defined each TCR beta chain by its CDR3 amino acid sequence plus V-gene family, and excluded reads lacking a unique V-gene family. To address suspected cross-contamination and a sequencing artifact, a later analysis removed roughly 640 highly shared, low-generation-probability nucleotide sequences. A later analysis calculated a clonal expansion index for each public chain from normalized within-repertoire ranks of inferred template counts. A later analysis computed generation probabilities with a VDJ recombination model fitted to out-of-frame rearrangements, and checked the results against IGoR. Hypergeometric tests were used in a later analysis to score TCR-TCR, TCR-HLA and TCR-CMV co-occurrence, with a repertoire-size bias correction applied to the TCR pairs. In a later analysis, false discovery rates were estimated by permuting HLA or CMV assignments 20 times. In a later analysis, co-occurring TCRs were grouped using DBSCAN, with TCRdist sequence similarity added in when clustering inside HLA-allele-positive subsets. Repertoires with fewer than 30,000 or more than 120,000 public chains, plus five repertoires with anomalous nucleotide sharing, were excluded from co-occurrence clustering. TCRdb carries this immuneACCESS record with in-frame sequences only. Its versions omit some clonotypes, under half of them owing to an unresolved V gene in the studies checked, with the rest unexplained. That table is the source of V, J and clone size, and D and trimming were worked out from the DNA. The sample has under 200,000 clones on record, less than 75% of them singletons. The top ten clonotypes cover 1.5% of the sample.

The cohort comprised some 680 healthy bone marrow donors. At the time of sampling, all cohort members were nominally healthy, though unrecorded immune exposures were likely present. The donor was CMV seronegative and belonged to the group of 350 or so seronegative cohort members. Every donor gave a peripheral blood sample, and the peripheral blood mononuclear cells from that sample were used for TCR beta sequencing. The Qiagen DNeasy Blood Extraction Kit was used to extract genomic DNA from the blood cell samples. Remarks on this clone: No cognate antigen has been identified for it. No much larger clone exists at a distance of one base, and base qualities are not known.

V and J are trimmed by 7 bases and 5 bases, and the gene matches miss 3 bases of the junction. The CDR3 measures 13 amino acids from cysteine to phenylalanine. The read is trimmed to its CDR3 DNA, 39 bases read in frame from base 1. The germline V gene encodes CDR1 WNHNN and CDR2 SYGVQD (reference sequence). Recombination linked TRBV10-1 to TRBJ2-5; a stretch of 11 junction bases matches TRBD2. This clonotype was obtained from a girl aged 5-17 years in good health and CMV-seronegative. Material: PBMCs. The nucleotides are TGCGCCAGCAAGGGACTAGCGGTGGAGACCCAGTACTTC. The encoded protein is CASKGLAVETQYF.